This TCR beta chain was found in a study of PD-1 blockade in mismatch repair-deficient tumors. Study at large: Patients had roughly twelve mismatch repair-deficient cancer types, all previously treated and progressing.

As for this clone: The antigen is unknown. Other DNA sequences of this sample code for an identical CDR3.

The CDR3 length is 15 residues. Germline V gives CDR1 SGHRS, CDR2 YFSETQ. The V end lost 1 base, the J end lost 0 bases, and 8 bases lay between the germline ends. Study conclusions and caveats: After pembrolizumab, tumor-resident clones rose rapidly, then generally contracted before radiologic responses.

Mismatch repair deficiency was confirmed in all patients, by PCR or immunohistochemistry. The TCR-sequenced patients were a few responders to pembrolizumab. Profiling relied on immunoSEQ multiplex PCR, and the TCRdb table lists in-frame clones only, not all of them. The sample has some 130,000 clones, approximately 91% seen once. The TCR comes from an adult with mismatch repair-deficient cancer. Source: peripheral blood, taken 70 to 72 weeks after starting pembrolizumab. This sequence joins TRBV5-1 and TRBJ2-1, with D possibly being TRBD2 (5 bases). The CDR3 nucleotides read TGCGCCAGCAGCTTGAGCGGCAGCTCCTACAATGAGCAGTTCTTC. This sequence encodes CASSLSGSSYNEQFF.